The 20 T cell receptor beta chains reported below all come from one sample, sequenced in a study of healthy donors' naive CD4 and CD8 T cells. A linear amplification protocol produced the TCR libraries from 500 ng of total RNA. TCRdb processed the reads anew with MiXCR; each CDR3 protein has one entry. The sample has around 180,000 distinct CDR3 sequences, about four fifths seen once. The sample taken for sequencing was naive CD4+ and CD8+ T cells sorted from blood, pooled from several donors. These receptors all stem from a pool of human donors in good health; the sample pools cells from several healthy donors.

The rearrangement links TRBV29-1 to TRBJ2-7, with D possibly being TRBD2 (5 bases). This CDR3 is 12 amino acids long. The V end was cut by 4 bases, the J end by 4 bases, with 11 bases between. Germline CDR1 reads SQVTM; CDR2 reads ANQGSEA. This chain's CDR3 is CSVAPGIYEQYF. The CDR3 coding sequence is TGCAGCGTTGCGCCCGGGATTTACGAGCAGTACTTC.

The J gene is TRBJ2-3, the V gene TRBV5-1; maybe TRBD2 (5 bases). Trimming took 0 bases from V and 5 from J, leaving 13 bases between them. Germline V lookup: CDR1 SGHRS, CDR2 YFSETQ. This CDR3 comprises 15 residues. CDR3 sequence (DNA): TGCGCCAGCAGCTTGGAGGGCGGGTCGGTAGATACGCAGTATTTT. Protein product: CASSLEGGSVDTQYF.

This clonotype turned up a few times. The chain has TRBV27 and TRBJ2-1, with 10 nucleotides matching TRBD2. V was pared by 4 bases and J by 0 bases, with 9 bases of the junction left unmatched. The CDR3 loop spans 18 amino acids. CDR1 is MNHEY and CDR2 is SMNVEV in the germline V gene (reference sequence). For the CDR3, the DNA is TGTGCCAGCAGTTCCCTAGATTTAGCGGGAGGCTCCTACAATGAGCAGTTCTTC. Its protein is CASSSLDLAGGSYNEQFF.

The chain links TRBV10-3 to TRBJ2-7; D remains unclear. The CDR3 is 15 amino acids. CDR1 and CDR2 from the germline V gene are ENHRY and SYGVKD. Trimming stripped 2 bases from V and 6 bases from J, with 17 bases between. The CDR3 reads CAISEEALVRFEQYF. The CDR3 DNA reads as TGTGCCATCAGTGAGGAGGCCCTCGTAAGGTTCGAGCAGTACTTC.

This clonotype appeared a single time. The genes are TRBV5-6 and TRBJ1-2; the match to TRBD1 covers 9 bases. The germline CDR1 and CDR2 sequences are SGHDT and YYEEEE. The length of the CDR3 is 14 residues. Unmatched junction bases numbered 8, after V lost 4 bases and J lost 7 bases. CDR3 sequence (DNA): TGTGCCAGCAGCGCAGGACAGGGGACGATTGGCTACACCTTC. It specifies CASSAGQGTIGYTF.

V and J are TRBV19 and TRBJ1-1; 9 bases fit TRBD1. The V gene end was trimmed by 2 bases and the J gene end by 1 base; junction bases not matched to a gene: 2. This CDR3 has 15 residues. The germline V gene has CDR1 LNHDA and CDR2 SQIVND (reference sequence). The CDR3 coding sequence is TGTGCCAGTAGTATATGGACAGGGGAGAACACTGAAGCTTTCTTT. This translates into CASSIWTGENTEAFF.

This clonotype was counted a few times. The chain uses TRBV18 and TRBJ1-6; no reliable D call. The CDR3 has 15 residues. V lost 6 bases and J lost 14, with 23 bases in between. Germline CDR1 reads KGHSH; CDR2 reads LQKENI. The CDR3: CASSPRAGLNEALHF. Written as DNA, the CDR3 is TGTGCCAGCTCCCCTAGGGCCGGACTAAACGAGGCCCTCCACTTT.

The chain employs TRBV6-6 and TRBJ2-7; maybe TRBD2 (6 bases). Trimming took off 6 bases at V and 4 bases at J, with 16 bases between the two ends. CDR3 length: 14 residues. Germline CDR1 and CDR2: MNHNY and SVGAGI (reference sequence). The DNA of the CDR3 is TGTGCCAGCAGCCGGACACGGGAGATGTACGAGCAGTACTTC. This encodes CASSRTREMYEQYF.

The chain recombines TRBV6-5 with TRBJ2-1, with D possibly TRBD2 on 5 matching bases. Germline V gene data show CDR1 as MNHEY and CDR2 as SVGAGI. Trimming took off 0 bases at V and 6 bases at J, with 9 bases between the two ends. This CDR3 region has 14 residues. The CDR3 DNA follows: TGTGCCAGCAGTTACTCTAACGGGATCAATGAGCAGTTCTTC. Its translation is CASSYSNGINEQFF.

This clonotype has only one observation. This chain joins TRBV6-5 and TRBJ2-6; a weak D match, TRBD1 (6 bases). The length of the CDR3 is 18 residues. CDR1 and CDR2 (germline): MNHEY, SVGAGI. Trimming removed 6 bases at V and 0 bases at J, with 18 bases between. The CDR3 DNA follows: TGTGCCAGCAGACCAAACAGGGTCTTGAGCTCTGGGGCCAACGTCCTGACTTTC. Its protein product is CASRPNRVLSSGANVLTF.

V and J are TRBV30 and TRBJ1-1, with D perhaps matching TRBD1 (5 bases). In germline, CDR1 is GTSNPN, CDR2 SVGIG (reference sequence). V shed 3 bases and J shed 4 bases, with 9 bases lying between them. The CDR3 has 12 residues. The CDR3 protein is CAWSEGPTEAFF. As DNA, the CDR3 is TGTGCCTGGAGCGAGGGGCCCACTGAAGCTTTCTTT.

There are a few counts of this clonotype. The chain joins TRBV6-5 to TRBJ2-3, with 8 bases lining up with TRBD1. The CDR3 length is 15 residues. Germline CDR1 MNHEY, CDR2 SVGAGI. The V and J ends lost 5 bases and 3 bases, in that order; junction bases with no gene match: 7. For the CDR3, the DNA is TGTGCCAGCAGTCCGCGACAGGGGTTAACAGATACGCAGTATTTT. Protein: CASSPRQGLTDTQYF.

The chain uses TRBV6-5 and TRBJ1-5; 8 bases are a match to TRBD1. Germline lookup yields CDR1 MNHEY and CDR2 SVGAGI. The CDR3 is made up of 15 amino acids. After removal of 7 bases from V and 3 bases from J, the junction contained 8 bases not matched to a gene. The CDR3 bases are TGTGCCAGCAAACAGGCAGGGGGCTTCAATCAGCCCCAGCATTTT. Amino acids: CASKQAGGFNQPQHF.

DNA for the CDR3: TGCAGCGCGACGCTAAACACTGAAGCTTTCTTT. Its translation: CSATLNTEAFF. The V and J genes are TRBV29-1 and TRBJ1-1, with no clear D. CDR1 and CDR2 from the germline V gene are SQVTM and ANQGSEA. There are 11 residues in the CDR3. V lost 7 bases to trimming and J lost 2 bases, with 8 bases between them.

This clonotype occurred a few times. The chain joins TRBV29-1 to TRBJ2-1; D is undetermined. V lost 3 bases and J lost 3, with 9 bases in between. Germline values: CDR1 SQVTM, CDR2 ANQGSEA. The CDR3 extends over 13 amino acids. The CDR3 DNA sequence: TGCAGCGTTGATTGGTCAGTCTACAATGAGCAGTTCTTC. The encoded protein is CSVDWSVYNEQFF.

The rearrangement links TRBV19 to TRBJ1-5; D ambiguous. Germline CDR1 is LNHDA and CDR2 is SQIVND (reference sequence). The CDR3 runs 14 residues. Trimming stripped 1 base from V and 1 base from J, with 5 bases between. The CDR3 DNA follows: TGTGCCAGTAGTATAGTCGGCAGCAATCAGCCCCAGCATTTT. It is translated as CASSIVGSNQPQHF.

This clonotype was found a few times. The CDR3 reads CSVEGDHTEAFF. The CDR3 nucleotides read TGCAGCGTTGAGGGGGACCACACTGAAGCTTTCTTT. This chain joins TRBV29-1 and TRBJ1-1, with D perhaps TRBD1 (5 bases). This CDR3 spans 12 amino acids. From germline, CDR1 is SQVTM and CDR2 ANQGSEA. With 3 bases removed from V and 3 bases from J, the gap between germline ends came to 8 bases.

The rearrangement uses TRBV30 and TRBJ2-7; tentatively, D is TRBD1 (6 bases). Germline V gives CDR1 GTSNPN, CDR2 SVGIG (reference sequence). The germline V and J ends were trimmed by 2 bases and 7 bases, with 12 bases remaining between them. This CDR3 spans 12 amino acids. The CDR3 sequence is CAWSSVGGEQYF. Written as DNA, the CDR3 is TGTGCCTGGAGTTCGGTAGGGGGAGAGCAGTACTTC.

This clonotype was seen a handful of times. CDR3 nucleotides: TGCAGCGTTGGGCGACAGGACTATGGCTACACCTTC. It is translated as CSVGRQDYGYTF. The chain uses TRBV29-1 and TRBJ1-2, with a tentative D call TRBD1 (6 bases). Trimming took 4 bases from V and 3 from J, leaving 9 bases between them. This CDR3 is built from 12 residues. Germline V gives CDR1 SQVTM, CDR2 ANQGSEA.

The chain uses TRBV29-1 and TRBJ2-5; 8 bases align to TRBD1. The CDR3 is made up of 15 amino acids. V was pared by 7 bases and J by 2 bases, with 12 bases of the junction left unmatched. From germline, CDR1 is SQVTM and CDR2 ANQGSEA. As DNA, the CDR3 is TGCAGCGCTGACCCGACAGGGGCTTATCAAGAGACCCAGTACTTC. As protein: CSADPTGAYQETQYF.